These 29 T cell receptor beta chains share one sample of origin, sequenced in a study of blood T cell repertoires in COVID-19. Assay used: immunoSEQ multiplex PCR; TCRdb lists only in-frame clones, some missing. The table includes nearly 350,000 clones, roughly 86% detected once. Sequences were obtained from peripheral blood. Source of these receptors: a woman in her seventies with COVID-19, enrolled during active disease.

Here the CDR3 reads CATSDSRLIQTQYF. The CDR3 DNA is TGTGCCACCAGTGATTCTCGACTGATCCAGACCCAGTACTTC. V usage is TRBV24-1 and J usage is TRBJ2-5; D unresolved. CDR1 and CDR2 from the germline V gene are KGHDR and SFDVKD. This CDR3 has 14 amino acids. V was shortened by 2 bases and J by 6 bases, with 12 bases between the two germline ends.

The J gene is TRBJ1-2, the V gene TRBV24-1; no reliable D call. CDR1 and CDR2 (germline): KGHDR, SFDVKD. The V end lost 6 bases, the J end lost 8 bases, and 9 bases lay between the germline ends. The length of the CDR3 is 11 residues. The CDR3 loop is CATSPRSGYTF. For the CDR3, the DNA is TGTGCCACCAGTCCTAGGAGCGGCTACACCTTC.

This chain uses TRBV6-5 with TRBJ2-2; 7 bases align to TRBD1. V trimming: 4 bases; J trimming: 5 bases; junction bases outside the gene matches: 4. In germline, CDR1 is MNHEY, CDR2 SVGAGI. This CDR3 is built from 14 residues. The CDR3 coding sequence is TGTGCCAGCAGTTTGGACAGGCCTACCGGGGAGCTGTTTTTT. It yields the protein CASSLDRPTGELFF.

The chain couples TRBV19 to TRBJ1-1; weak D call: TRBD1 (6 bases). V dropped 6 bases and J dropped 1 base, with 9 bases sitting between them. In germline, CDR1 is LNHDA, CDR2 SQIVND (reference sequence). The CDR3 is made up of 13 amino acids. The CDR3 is CASSWGQNTEAFF. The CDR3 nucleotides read TGTGCCAGTAGCTGGGGACAGAACACTGAAGCTTTCTTT.

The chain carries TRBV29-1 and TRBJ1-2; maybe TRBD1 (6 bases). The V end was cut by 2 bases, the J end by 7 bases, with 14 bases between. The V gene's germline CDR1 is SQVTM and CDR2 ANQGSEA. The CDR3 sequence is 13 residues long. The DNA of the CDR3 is TGCAGCGTTGAAACCGACAGGAAGCGTGGCTACACCTTC. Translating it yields CSVETDRKRGYTF.

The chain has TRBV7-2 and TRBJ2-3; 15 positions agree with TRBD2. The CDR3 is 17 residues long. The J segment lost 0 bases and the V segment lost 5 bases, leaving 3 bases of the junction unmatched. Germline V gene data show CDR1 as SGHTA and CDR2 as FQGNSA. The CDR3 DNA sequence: TGTGCCAGCAGCCTTGGGACTAGCGGGGGGAGCACAGATACGCAGTATTTT. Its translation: CASSLGTSGGSTDTQYF. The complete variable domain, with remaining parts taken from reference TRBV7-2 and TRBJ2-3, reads GAGVSQSPSNKVTEKGKDVELRCDPISGHTALYWYRQSLGQGLEFLIYFQGNSAPDKSGLPSDRFSAERTGGSVSTLTIQRTQQEDSAVYLCASSLGTSGGSTDTQYFGPGTRLTVL.

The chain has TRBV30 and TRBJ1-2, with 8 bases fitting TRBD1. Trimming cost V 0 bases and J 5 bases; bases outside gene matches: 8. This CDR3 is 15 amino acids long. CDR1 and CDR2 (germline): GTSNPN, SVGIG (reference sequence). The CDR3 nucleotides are TGTGCCTGGAGTGTAATGGGACAGGTGACTTATGGCTACACCTTC. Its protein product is CAWSVMGQVTYGYTF.

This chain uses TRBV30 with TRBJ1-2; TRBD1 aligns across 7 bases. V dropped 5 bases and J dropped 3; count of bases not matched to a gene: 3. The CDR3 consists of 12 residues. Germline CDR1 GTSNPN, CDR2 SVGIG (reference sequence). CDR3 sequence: CAWEGTDYGYTF. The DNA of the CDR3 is TGTGCCTGGGAAGGGACAGACTATGGCTACACCTTC.

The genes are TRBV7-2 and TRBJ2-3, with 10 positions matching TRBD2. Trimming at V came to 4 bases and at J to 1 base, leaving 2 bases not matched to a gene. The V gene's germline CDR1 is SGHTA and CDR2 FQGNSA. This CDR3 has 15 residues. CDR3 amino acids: CASSWLAGGTDTQYF. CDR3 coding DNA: TGTGCCAGCAGCTGGCTAGCGGGGGGCACAGATACGCAGTATTTT. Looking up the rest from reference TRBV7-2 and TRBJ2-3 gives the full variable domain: GAGVSQSPSNKVTEKGKDVELRCDPISGHTALYWYRQSLGQGLEFLIYFQGNSAPDKSGLPSDRFSAERTGGSVSTLTIQRTQQEDSAVYLCASSWLAGGTDTQYFGPGTRLTVL.

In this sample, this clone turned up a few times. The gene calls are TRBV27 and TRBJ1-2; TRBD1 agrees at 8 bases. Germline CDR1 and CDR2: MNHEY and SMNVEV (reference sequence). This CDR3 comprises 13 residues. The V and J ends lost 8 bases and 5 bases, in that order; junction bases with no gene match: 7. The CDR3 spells CASGSGGWYGYTF. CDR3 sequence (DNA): TGTGCCAGCGGATCAGGGGGCTGGTATGGCTACACCTTC.

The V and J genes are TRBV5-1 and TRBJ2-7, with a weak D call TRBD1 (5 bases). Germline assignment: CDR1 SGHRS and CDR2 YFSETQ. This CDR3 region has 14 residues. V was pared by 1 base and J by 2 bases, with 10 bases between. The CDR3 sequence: CASSLQQGTYEQYF. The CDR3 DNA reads TGCGCCAGCAGCTTGCAGCAGGGTACCTACGAGCAGTACTTC. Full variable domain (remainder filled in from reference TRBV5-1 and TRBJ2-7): KAGVTQTPRYLIKTRGQQVTLSCSPISGHRSVSWYQQTPGQGLQFLFEYFSETQRNKGNFPGRFSGRQFSNSRSEMNVSTLELGDSALYLCASSLQQGTYEQYFGPGTRLTVT.

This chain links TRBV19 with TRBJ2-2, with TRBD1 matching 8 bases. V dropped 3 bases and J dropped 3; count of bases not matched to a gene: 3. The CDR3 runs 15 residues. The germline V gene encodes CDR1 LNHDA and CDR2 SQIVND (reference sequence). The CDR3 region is CASSISGGYTGELFF. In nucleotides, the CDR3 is TGTGCCAGTAGTATTTCAGGGGGCTACACCGGGGAGCTGTTTTTT.

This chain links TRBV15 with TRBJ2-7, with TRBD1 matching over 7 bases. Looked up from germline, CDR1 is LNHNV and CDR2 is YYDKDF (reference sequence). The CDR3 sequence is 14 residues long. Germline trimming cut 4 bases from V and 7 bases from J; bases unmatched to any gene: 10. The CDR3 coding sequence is TGTGCCACCAGCATAAGACAGGGCGACAAGGAGCAGTACTTC. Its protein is CATSIRQGDKEQYF.

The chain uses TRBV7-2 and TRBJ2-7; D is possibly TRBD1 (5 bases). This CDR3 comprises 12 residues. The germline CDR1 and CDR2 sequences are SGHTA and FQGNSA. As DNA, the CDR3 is TGTGCTACAGGCAGGGCATCCTACGAGCAGTACTTC. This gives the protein CATGRASYEQYF.

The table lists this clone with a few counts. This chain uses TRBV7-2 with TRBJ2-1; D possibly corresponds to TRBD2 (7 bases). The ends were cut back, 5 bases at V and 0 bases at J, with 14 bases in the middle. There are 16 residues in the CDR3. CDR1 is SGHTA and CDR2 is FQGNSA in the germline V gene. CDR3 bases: TGTGCCAGCAGCCAAGGGGGGGGAATCTCCTACAATGAGCAGTTCTTC. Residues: CASSQGGGISYNEQFF.

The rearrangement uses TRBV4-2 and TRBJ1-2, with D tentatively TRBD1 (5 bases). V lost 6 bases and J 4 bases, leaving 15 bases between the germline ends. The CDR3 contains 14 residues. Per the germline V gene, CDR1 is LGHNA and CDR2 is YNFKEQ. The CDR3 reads CASRPREGFYGYTF. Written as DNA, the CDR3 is TGTGCCAGCAGACCCAGGGAGGGATTCTATGGCTACACCTTC.

The CDR3 DNA follows: TGTGCCAGCAGCTTCTTTAGGACAGGGTCGGGGGAGACCCAGTACTTC. This encodes CASSFFRTGSGETQYF. The chain is built from TRBV11-2 and TRBJ2-5; 8 bases fit TRBD1. This CDR3 has 16 residues. Germline V gives CDR1 SGHAT, CDR2 FQNNGV. After removal of 3 bases from V and 5 bases from J, the junction contained 11 bases not matched to a gene.

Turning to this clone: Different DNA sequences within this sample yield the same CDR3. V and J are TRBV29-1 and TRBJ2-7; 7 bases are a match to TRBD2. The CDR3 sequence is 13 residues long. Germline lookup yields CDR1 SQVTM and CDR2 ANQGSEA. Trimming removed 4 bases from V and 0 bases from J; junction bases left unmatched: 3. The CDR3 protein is CSVVGGHSYEQYF. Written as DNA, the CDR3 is TGCAGCGTTGTGGGAGGGCACTCCTACGAGCAGTACTTC.

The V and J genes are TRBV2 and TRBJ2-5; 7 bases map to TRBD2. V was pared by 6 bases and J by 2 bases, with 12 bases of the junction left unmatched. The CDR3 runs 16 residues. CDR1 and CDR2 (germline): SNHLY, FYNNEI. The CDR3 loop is CASRGRRASGQETQYF. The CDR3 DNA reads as TGTGCCAGCAGGGGCCGTAGGGCTAGCGGACAAGAGACCCAGTACTTC. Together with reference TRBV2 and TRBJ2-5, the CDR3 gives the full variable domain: EPEVTQTPSHQVTQMGQEVILRCVPISNHLYFYWYRQILGQKVEFLVSFYNNEISEKSEIFDDQFSVERPDGSNFTLKIRSTKLEDSAMYFCASRGRRASGQETQYFGPGTRLLVL.

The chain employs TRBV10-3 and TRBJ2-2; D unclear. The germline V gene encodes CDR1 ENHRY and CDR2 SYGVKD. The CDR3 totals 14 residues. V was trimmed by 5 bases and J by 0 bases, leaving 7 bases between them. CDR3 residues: CAISSGANTGELFF. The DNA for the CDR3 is TGTGCCATCAGTTCAGGCGCGAACACCGGGGAGCTGTTTTTT.

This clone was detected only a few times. The CDR3 sequence: CASSNGKTGDYEQYF. The CDR3 coding sequence is TGTGCCAGCAGCAATGGAAAGACAGGGGACTACGAGCAGTACTTC. The rearrangement uses TRBV21-1 and TRBJ2-7; TRBD1, the D gene given by the table, was not confirmed from the DNA. TRBV21-1 is recorded as a pseudogene. The CDR3 runs to 15 residues.

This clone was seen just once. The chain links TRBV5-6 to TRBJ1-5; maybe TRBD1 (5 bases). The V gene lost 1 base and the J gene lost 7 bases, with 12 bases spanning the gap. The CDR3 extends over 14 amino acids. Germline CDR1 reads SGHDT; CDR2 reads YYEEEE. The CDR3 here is CASSLRGAGQPQHF. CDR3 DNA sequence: TGTGCCAGCAGCTTGAGGGGCGCGGGGCAGCCCCAGCATTTT.

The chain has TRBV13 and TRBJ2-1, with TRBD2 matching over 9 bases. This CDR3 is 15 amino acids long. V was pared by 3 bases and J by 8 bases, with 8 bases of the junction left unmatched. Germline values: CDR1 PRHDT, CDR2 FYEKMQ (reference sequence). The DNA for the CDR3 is TGTGCCAGCAGCTTCTGGGCGGGGGGGCCTGATGAGCAGTTCTTC. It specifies CASSFWAGGPDEQFF.

The CDR3 DNA reads as TGTGCCACCAGCCCCGGCGGGGGCCTCCACTATGGCTACACCTTC. It specifies CATSPGGGLHYGYTF. The J gene is TRBJ1-2, the V gene TRBV24-1, with D possibly being TRBD1 (6 bases). Germline values: CDR1 KGHDR, CDR2 SFDVKD. CDR3 length: 15 residues. The V gene lost 7 bases and the J gene lost 3 bases, with 17 bases spanning the gap.

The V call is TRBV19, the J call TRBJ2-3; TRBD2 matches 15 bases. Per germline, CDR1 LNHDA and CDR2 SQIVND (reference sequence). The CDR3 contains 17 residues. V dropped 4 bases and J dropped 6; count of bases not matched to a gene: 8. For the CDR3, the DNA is TGTGCCAGTAGTACGGGACTAGCGGGGGGAGGTGGGGATACGCAGTATTTT. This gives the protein CASSTGLAGGGGDTQYF.

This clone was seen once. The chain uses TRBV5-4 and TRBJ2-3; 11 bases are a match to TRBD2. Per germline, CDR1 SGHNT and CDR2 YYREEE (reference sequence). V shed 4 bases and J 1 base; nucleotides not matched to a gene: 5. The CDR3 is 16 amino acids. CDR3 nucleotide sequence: TGTGCCAGCAGCGTGAATAGCGGGGGGGGCACAGATACGCAGTATTTT. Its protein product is CASSVNSGGGTDTQYF.

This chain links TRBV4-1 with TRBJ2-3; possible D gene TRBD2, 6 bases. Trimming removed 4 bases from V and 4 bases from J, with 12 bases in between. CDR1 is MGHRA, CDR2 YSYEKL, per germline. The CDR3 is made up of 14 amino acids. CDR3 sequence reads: CASSPSWGADTQYF. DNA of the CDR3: TGCGCCAGCAGCCCTTCTTGGGGGGCAGATACGCAGTATTTT.

Here the CDR3 DNA reads TGTGCCAGCAGTTTGACAACCTCCTATAATTCACCCCTCCACTTT. This encodes CASSLTTSYNSPLHF. The rearrangement joins TRBV27 to TRBJ1-6; unclear D gene. The CDR3 contains 15 residues. Trimming removed 3 bases from V and 0 bases from J, with 6 bases in between. Germline lookup yields CDR1 MNHEY and CDR2 SMNVEV (reference sequence).

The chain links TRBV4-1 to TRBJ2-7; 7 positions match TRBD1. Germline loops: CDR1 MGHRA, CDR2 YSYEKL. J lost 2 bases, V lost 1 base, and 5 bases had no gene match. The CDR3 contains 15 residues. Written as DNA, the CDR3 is TGCGCCAGCAGCCAAGTGGCAGGGGGACCCTACGAGCAGTACTTC. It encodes CASSQVAGGPYEQYF.